Sequencing of this T cell receptor (beta chain) was carried out in a study of CD8 T cell repertoires and HIV-1 epitope variants. About the study: Separate wells received one of Twenty-five Gag or Nef variant peptides.

Concerning this clone: Its antigen is unidentified.

Germline V gene lookup returns CDR1 MGHRA and CDR2 YSYEKL. The length of the CDR3 is 15 residues. V was shortened by 0 bases and J by 4 bases, with 10 bases between the two germline ends. Assay: immunoSEQ multiplex PCR; the TCRdb copy retains only in-frame clones and omits some. The sample consists of some 5,600 clones, 50% to 75% of them appearing once. The V and J genes are TRBV4-1 and TRBJ1-5; D remains unclear. This receptor was taken from a male donor with HIV. Input material: cultured CD8+ T cells derived from PBMCs. CDR3 sequence (DNA): TGCGCCAGCAGCCAAGAATACGGCCTTAATCAGCCCCAGCATTTT. It yields the protein CASSQEYGLNQPQHF.